This entry concerns a single T cell receptor (beta chain). Trimming left V 3 bases short and J 4 bases short, with 12 bases between. Germline V CDR1 and CDR2: SNHLY, FYNNEI. CDR3 size: 14 residues. Sequencing used immunoSEQ multiplex PCR; TCRdb keeps in-frame clones, though not all of them. The profile shows approximately 21,000 clones, about 81% of them singletons. Treatment indicated: randomized to nivolumab then ipilimumab (arm A) or the reverse (arm B). DNA-damaging chemotherapy had not been given to any patient beforehand. PBMC sorting kept live CD3+CD8+ cells without CD19 or CD56. The data are from a study of sequential checkpoint blockade in melanoma. Study background: Arm A got nivolumab then ipilimumab; arm B the reverse, 1:1. After both sequences, patients received maintenance nivolumab.

This receptor was taken from a human donor with melanoma. The chain employs TRBV2 and TRBJ1-1; no reliable D call. This sample comprised CD8+ T cells sorted from blood (inferred from file names), obtained from a patient given nivolumab and ipilimumab in sequence. CDR3 sequence reads: CASSDLFAGTEAFF. The CDR3 DNA reads TGTGCCAGCAGTGATTTGTTTGCGGGCACTGAAGCTTTCTTT.